This T cell receptor beta chain was recorded in a study of PD-1 blockade in classical Hodgkin lymphoma. Germline CDR1 is SGHAT and CDR2 is FQNNGV. V lost 3 bases, J lost 6 bases, and 0 bases stayed unmatched. The CDR3 is 13 residues long. Time point defined: cycle 4 day 1 (C4D1), after five to seven weeks of nivolumab. Every patient was affected by relapse after autologous stem cell transplantation, while exposure to brentuximab vedotin was not uniform. The authors enriched CD8+ T cells from thawed PBMCs via magnetic negative selection. This clone was detected only a few times. Sequencing used immunoSEQ multiplex PCR; TCRdb keeps in-frame clones, though not all of them. This table holds about 7,000 clones, 60% found once.

The V call is TRBV11-2, the J call TRBJ2-3; TRBD2 matches 10 bases. This specimen consisted of CD8+ T cells from blood, obtained before the fourth cycle of nivolumab. This TCR was sampled from a human donor with classical Hodgkin lymphoma. The CDR3 is CASSLTSGDTQYF. CDR3 coding DNA: TGTGCCAGCAGCTTGACTAGCGGGGATACGCAGTATTTT.